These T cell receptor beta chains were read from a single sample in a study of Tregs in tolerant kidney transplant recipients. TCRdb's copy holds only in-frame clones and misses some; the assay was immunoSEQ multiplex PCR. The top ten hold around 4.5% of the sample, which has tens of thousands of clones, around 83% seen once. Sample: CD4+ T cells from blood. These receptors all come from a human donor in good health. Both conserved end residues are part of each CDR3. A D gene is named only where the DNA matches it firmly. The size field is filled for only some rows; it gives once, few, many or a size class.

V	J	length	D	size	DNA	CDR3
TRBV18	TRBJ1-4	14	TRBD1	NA	TGTGCCAGCTCACCGACAGGGAACTATGAAAAACTGTTTTTT	CASSPTGNYEKLFF
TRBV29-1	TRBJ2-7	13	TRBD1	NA	TGCAGCGCGGGGACAGGGATTCCCTACGAGCAGTACTTC	CSAGTGIPYEQYF
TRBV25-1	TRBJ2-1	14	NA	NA	TGTGCCAGCAGTGAATCGGGCCGGGGCAATGAGCAGTTCTTC	CASSESGRGNEQFF
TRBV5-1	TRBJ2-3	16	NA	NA	TGCGCCAGCAGCTTGGTTCAGGGGACTAGCACAGATACGCAGTATTTT	CASSLVQGTSTDTQYF
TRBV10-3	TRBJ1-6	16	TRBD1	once	TGTGCCAGCACCCTTAGGACAGGGGGCGATAATTCACCCCTCCACTTT	CASTLRTGGDNSPLHF
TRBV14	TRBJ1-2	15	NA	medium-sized	TGTGCCAGCAGCGGAGTCGGCAGGGAGTACTATGGCTACACCTTC	CASSGVGREYYGYTF
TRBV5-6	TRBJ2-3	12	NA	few	TGTGCCAGCGCAGGGAGCACAGATACGCAGTATTTT	CASAGSTDTQYF
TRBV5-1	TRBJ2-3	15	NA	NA	TGCGCCAGCAGCTCCGGGGACCCCGGGGTGGATACGCAGTATTTT	CASSSGDPGVDTQYF
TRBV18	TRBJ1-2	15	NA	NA	TGTGCCAGCTCACCACCCGCCGGGACTGACTATGGCTACACCTTC	CASSPPAGTDYGYTF
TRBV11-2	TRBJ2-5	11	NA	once	TGTGCCAGCAGCTTAGTGGGGACCCAGTACTTC	CASSLVGTQYF
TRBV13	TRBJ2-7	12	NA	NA	TGTGCCAGCAGCTATACGGGCCTCGAGCAGTACTTC	CASSYTGLEQYF
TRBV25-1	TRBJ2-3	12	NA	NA	TGTGCCAGCAGTGTCTCTGGGAATACGCAGTATTTT	CASSVSGNTQYF
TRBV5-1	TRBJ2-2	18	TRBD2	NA	TGCGCCAGCAGCCCGTCCGTCAGCGGGGGGTCGAACACCGGGGAGCTGTTTTTT	CASSPSVSGGSNTGELFF
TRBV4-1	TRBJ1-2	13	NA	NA	TGCGCCAGCAGCCAAGTCTTTTCGAATGGCTACACCTTC	CASSQVFSNGYTF
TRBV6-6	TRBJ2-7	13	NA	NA	TGTGCCAGCAGCCCCTCGGGTAGGTCTGAGCAGTACTTC	CASSPSGRSEQYF
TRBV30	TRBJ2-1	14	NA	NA	TGTGCCTGGTCCGGCGACCAAACCTTAAATGAGCAGTTCTTC	CAWSGDQTLNEQFF
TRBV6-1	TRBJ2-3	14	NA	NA	TGTGCCAGCAGTGAACATGGCGGCACAGATACGCAGTATTTT	CASSEHGGTDTQYF
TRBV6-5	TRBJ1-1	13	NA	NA	TGTGCCAGCAGTTACACCTGGGCGTCTGAAGCTTTCTTT	CASSYTWASEAFF
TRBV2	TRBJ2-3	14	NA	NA	TGTGCCACTCCTGAGTGGAGTTCAACAGATACGCAGTATTTT	CATPEWSSTDTQYF
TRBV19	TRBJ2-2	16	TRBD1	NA	TGTGCCAGTAGTAAGGGCCAGGGGGCAAACACCGGGGAGCTGTTTTTT	CASSKGQGANTGELFF
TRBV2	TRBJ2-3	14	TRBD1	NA	TGTGCCAGCACCCGGACAGGGGGGACAGATACGCAGTATTTT	CASTRTGGTDTQYF
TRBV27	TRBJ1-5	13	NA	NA	TGTGCCAGCAGTCCCAGGGCCCAAGGGCCCCAGCATTTT	CASSPRAQGPQHF
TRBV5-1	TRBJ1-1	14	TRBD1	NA	TGCGCCAGCAGCACCCAGGGGGGGAACACTGAAGCTTTCTTT	CASSTQGGNTEAFF
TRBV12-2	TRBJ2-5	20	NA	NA	TGTGCAAGTCGCTTAGCGGATGTTGCGCGGACTGACGTACTCCAAGAGACCCAGTACTTC	CASRLADVARTDVLQETQYF
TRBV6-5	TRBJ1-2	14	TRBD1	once	TGTGCCAGCAGCCGGACAGGGATGAACTATGGCTACACCTTC	CASSRTGMNYGYTF
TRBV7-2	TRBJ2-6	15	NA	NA	TGTGCCAGCAGCTTGACAGTCTCTGGGGCCAACGTCCTGACTTTC	CASSLTVSGANVLTF
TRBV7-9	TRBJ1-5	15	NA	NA	TGTGCCAGCAGCCCCGACAGGTTCGGCAATCAGCCCCAGCATTTT	CASSPDRFGNQPQHF
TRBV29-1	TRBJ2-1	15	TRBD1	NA	TGCAGCGTTGACAGGGGGCAGGGCTCCTACAATGAGCAGTTCTTC	CSVDRGQGSYNEQFF
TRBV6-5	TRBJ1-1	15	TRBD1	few	TGTGCCAGCAGACCAACAGGGGGAAGAAGGACTGAAGCTTTCTTT	CASRPTGGRRTEAFF
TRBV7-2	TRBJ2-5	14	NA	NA	TGTGCCAGCAGTCCTGACAGGGCGGGGGAGACCCAGTACTTC	CASSPDRAGETQYF
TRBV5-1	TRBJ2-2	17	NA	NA	TGCGCCAGCAGCTTGTATGGCTTTGGAGGGGTAACCGGGGAGCTGTTTTTT	CASSLYGFGGVTGELFF
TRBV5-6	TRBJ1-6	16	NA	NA	TGTGCCAGCAGCTTGGGAGCGAGCTCCTATAATTCACCCCTCCACTTT	CASSLGASSYNSPLHF
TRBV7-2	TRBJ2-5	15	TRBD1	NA	TGTGCCAGCAGCAGGCCGGGACAGGGGCGGGAGACCCAGTACTTC	CASSRPGQGRETQYF
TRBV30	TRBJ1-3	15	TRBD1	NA	TGTGCCTGGACCCTGACAGGGGACCCTGGAAACACCATATATTTT	CAWTLTGDPGNTIYF
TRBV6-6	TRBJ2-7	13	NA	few	TGTGCCAGCAGTTTGGGGGGCACCTACGAGCAGTACTTC	CASSLGGTYEQYF
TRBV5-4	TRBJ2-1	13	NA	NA	TGTGCCAGCAGGAGGAGGGGGGCCAATGAGCAGTTCTTC	CASRRRGANEQFF
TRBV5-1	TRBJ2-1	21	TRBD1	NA	TGCGCCAGCAGCTTAGGTCCCGGGACAGGGTTCCCCCCCAGCTCCTACAATGAGCAGTTCTTC	CASSLGPGTGFPPSSYNEQFF
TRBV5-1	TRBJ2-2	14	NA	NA	TGCGCCAGCAGCTTGGCCCCGGGATCGGGGGAGCTGTTTTTT	CASSLAPGSGELFF
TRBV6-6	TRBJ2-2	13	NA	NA	TGTGCCAGCAGTTACGGGACCTCCGGGGAGCTGTTTTTT	CASSYGTSGELFF
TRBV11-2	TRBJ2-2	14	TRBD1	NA	TGTGCCAGCAGCAGAACAGGGGCCCCGGGGGAGCTGTTTTTT	CASSRTGAPGELFF
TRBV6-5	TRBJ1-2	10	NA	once	TGTGCCACCTGGCGTGGGCGCTACACCTTC	CATWRGRYTF
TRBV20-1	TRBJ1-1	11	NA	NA	TGCAGTGCGGTGAGGCCCCCCGAAGCTTTCTTT	CSAVRPPEAFF
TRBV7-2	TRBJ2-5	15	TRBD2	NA	TGTGCCAGCAACATAGCGGGAGGGTACCAAGAGACCCAGTACTTC	CASNIAGGYQETQYF
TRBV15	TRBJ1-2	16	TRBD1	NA	TGTGCCACCAGCAGAGATGTTACAGGGGGCGCATATGGCTACACCTTC	CATSRDVTGGAYGYTF
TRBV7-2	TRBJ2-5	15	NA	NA	TGTGCCAGCAGCTTAGTAGGAGGCAAAAAAGAGACCCAGTACTTC	CASSLVGGKKETQYF
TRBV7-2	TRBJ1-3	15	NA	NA	TGTGCCAGCAGCCCCAAACTTAGCTCTGGAAACACCATATATTTT	CASSPKLSSGNTIYF
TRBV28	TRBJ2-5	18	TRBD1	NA	TGTGCCAGCAGTTTGGCCCCCCTGACAGGGATTATGGCAGAGACCCAGTACTTC	CASSLAPLTGIMAETQYF